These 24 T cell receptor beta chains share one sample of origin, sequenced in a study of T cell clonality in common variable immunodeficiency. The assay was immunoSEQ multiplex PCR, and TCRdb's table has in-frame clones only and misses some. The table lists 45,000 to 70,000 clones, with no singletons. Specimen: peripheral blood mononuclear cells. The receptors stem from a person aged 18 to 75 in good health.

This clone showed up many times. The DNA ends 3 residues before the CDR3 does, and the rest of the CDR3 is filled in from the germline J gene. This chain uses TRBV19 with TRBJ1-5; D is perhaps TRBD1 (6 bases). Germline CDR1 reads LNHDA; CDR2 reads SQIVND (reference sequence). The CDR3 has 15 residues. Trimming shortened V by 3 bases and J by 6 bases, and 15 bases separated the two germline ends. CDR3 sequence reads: CASSMYREGGQPQHF. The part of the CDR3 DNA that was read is TGTGCCAGTAGTATGTACAGGGAAGGTGGTCAGCCC. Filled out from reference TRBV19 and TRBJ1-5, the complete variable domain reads DGGITQSPKYLFRKEGQNVTLSCEQNLNHDAMYWYRQDPGQGLRLIYYSQIVNDFQKGDIAEGYSVSREKKESFPLTVTSAQKNPTAFYLCASSMYREGGQPQHFGDGTRLSIL.

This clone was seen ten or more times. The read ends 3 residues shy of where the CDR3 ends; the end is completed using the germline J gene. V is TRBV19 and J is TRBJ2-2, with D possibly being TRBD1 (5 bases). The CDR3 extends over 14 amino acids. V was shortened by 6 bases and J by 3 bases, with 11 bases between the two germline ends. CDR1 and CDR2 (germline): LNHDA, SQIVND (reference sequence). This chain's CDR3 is CASRLVGDTGELFF. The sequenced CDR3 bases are TGTGCCAGTAGATTGGTAGGGGACACCGGGGAG. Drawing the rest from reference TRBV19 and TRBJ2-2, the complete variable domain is DGGITQSPKYLFRKEGQNVTLSCEQNLNHDAMYWYRQDPGQGLRLIYYSQIVNDFQKGDIAEGYSVSREKKESFPLTVTSAQKNPTAFYLCASRLVGDTGELFFGEGSRLTVL.

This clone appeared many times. The CDR3 here is CASSLVYNEQFF. Incomplete CDR3 DNA: TGTGCCAGCAGCTTAGTATACAATGAG. This sequence joins TRBV7-2 and TRBJ2-1; no reliable D call. The read finishes 3 residues shy of the CDR3 end, and the germline J gene is used to complete it. The CDR3 sequence is 12 residues long. The V end was cut by 1 base, the J end by 4 bases, with 2 bases between. In germline, CDR1 is SGHTA, CDR2 FQGNSA. Using reference TRBV7-2 and TRBJ2-1 for the parts outside the CDR3, the full variable domain is GAGVSQSPSNKVTEKGKDVELRCDPISGHTALYWYRQSLGQGLEFLIYFQGNSAPDKSGLPSDRFSAERTGGSVSTLTIQRTQQEDSAVYLCASSLVYNEQFFGPGTRLTVL.

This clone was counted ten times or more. CDR3 sequence: CASTPPGQRYFEQYF. Incomplete CDR3 DNA: TGTGCCAGCACCCCTCCGGGACAGCGCTACTTCGAG. This chain connects TRBV28 to TRBJ2-7, with 7 positions matching TRBD1. The read terminates 3 residues ahead of where the CDR3 ends, so the germline J gene completes it. This CDR3 has 15 residues. J lost 6 bases, V lost 7 bases, and 15 bases had no gene match. Looked up from germline, CDR1 is MDHEN and CDR2 is SYDVKM.

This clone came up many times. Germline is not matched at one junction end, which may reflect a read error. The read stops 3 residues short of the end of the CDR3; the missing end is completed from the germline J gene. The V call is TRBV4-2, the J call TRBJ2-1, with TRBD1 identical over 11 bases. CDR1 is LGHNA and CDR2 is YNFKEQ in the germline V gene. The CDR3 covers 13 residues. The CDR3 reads CASSRTGGYEQFF. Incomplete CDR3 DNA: TGCGCCAGCAGCCGGACAGGGGGCTATGAG.

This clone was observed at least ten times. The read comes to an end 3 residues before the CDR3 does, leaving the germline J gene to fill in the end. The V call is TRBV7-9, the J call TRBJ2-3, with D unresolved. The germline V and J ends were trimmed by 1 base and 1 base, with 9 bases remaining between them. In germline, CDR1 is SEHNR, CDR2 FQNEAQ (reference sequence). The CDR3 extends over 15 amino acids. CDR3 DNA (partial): TGTGCCAGCAGCTTAGAGCTCCGAGGCACAGATACG. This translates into CASSLELRGTDT. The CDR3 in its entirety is CASSLELRGTDTQYF.

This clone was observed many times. CDR3 bases read: TGTGCCAGCAGCGATACAGGGTTCTTCTCACCC. This translates into CASSDTGFFSP. The full CDR3 reads CASSDTGFFSPLHF. The chain uses TRBV7-3 and TRBJ1-6, with a possible D match to TRBD1 (6 bases). The CDR3 end falls 3 residues outside the read, so it is completed with the germline J gene. V shed 5 bases and J shed 10 bases, with 15 bases lying between them. This CDR3 spans 14 amino acids. Germline V gene sequence: CDR1 SGHTA, CDR2 FQGTGA.

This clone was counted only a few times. The DNA read from the CDR3 is TGTGCCAGCAGCTTACAGGGTGGGAATGAG. Amino acids: CASSLQGGNE. The full CDR3 sequence reads CASSLQGGNEQFF. The chain employs TRBV7-3 and TRBJ2-1, with D perhaps matching TRBD1 (5 bases). From the germline J gene comes the end of the CDR3, since the read stops 3 residues before it. The germline gives CDR1 SGHTA, CDR2 FQGTGA. V was clipped by 2 bases and J by 7 bases, with 9 bases between them. CDR3 length equals 13 residues.

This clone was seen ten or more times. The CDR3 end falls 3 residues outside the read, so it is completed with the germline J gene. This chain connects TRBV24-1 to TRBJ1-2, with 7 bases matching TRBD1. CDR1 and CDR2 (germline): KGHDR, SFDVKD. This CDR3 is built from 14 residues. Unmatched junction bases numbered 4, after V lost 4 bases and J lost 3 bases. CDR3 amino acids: CATSDPDRDYGYTF. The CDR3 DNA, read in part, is TGTGCCACCAGTGACCCCGACAGGGACTATGGC.

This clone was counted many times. The CDR3 loop is CSARYSVQETQYF. CDR3 bases read: TGCAGTGCTAGATATAGCGTACAAGAGACC. This rearrangement joins TRBV20-1 to TRBJ2-5, with a tentative D call TRBD2 (5 bases). The read ends 3 residues early relative to the CDR3; the germline J gene fills the gap. V gave up 2 bases and J gave up 2 bases, with 9 bases separating them. Germline lookup yields CDR1 DFQATT and CDR2 SNEGSKA (reference sequence). The CDR3 loop spans 13 amino acids.

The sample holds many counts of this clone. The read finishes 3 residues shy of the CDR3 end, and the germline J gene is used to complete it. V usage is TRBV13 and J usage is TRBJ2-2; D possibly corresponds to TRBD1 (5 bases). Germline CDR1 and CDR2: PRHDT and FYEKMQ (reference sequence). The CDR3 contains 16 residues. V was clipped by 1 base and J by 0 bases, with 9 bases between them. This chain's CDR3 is CASSLATGPNTGELFF. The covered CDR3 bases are TGTGCCAGCAGCTTAGCTACAGGCCCGAACACCGGGGAG. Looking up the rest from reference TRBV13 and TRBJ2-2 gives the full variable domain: AAGVIQSPRHLIKEKRETATLKCYPIPRHDTVYWYQQGPGQDPQFLISFYEKMQSDKGSIPDRFSAQQFSDYHSELNMSSLELGDSALYFCASSLATGPNTGELFFGEGSRLTVL.

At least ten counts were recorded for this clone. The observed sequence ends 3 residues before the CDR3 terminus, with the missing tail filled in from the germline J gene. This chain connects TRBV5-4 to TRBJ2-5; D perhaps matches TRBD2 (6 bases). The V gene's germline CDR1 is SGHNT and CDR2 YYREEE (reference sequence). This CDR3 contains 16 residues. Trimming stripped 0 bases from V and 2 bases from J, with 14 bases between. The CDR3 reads CASSLGSDYSQETQYF. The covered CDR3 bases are TGTGCCAGCAGCTTGGGTTCGGACTATTCTCAAGAGACC. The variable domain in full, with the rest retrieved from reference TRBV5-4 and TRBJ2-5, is ETGVTQSPTHLIKTRGQQVTLRCSSQSGHNTVSWYQQALGQGPQFIFQYYREEENGRGNFPPRFSGLQFPNYSSELNVNALELDDSALYLCASSLGSDYSQETQYFGPGTRLLVL.

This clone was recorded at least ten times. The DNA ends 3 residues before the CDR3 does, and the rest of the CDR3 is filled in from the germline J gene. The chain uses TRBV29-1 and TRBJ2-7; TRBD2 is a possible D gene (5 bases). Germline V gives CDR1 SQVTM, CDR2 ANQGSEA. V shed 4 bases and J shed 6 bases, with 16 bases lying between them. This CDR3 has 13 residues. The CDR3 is CSVGPASPTEQYF. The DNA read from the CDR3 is TGCAGCGTTGGCCCCGCTAGCCCGACCGAG.

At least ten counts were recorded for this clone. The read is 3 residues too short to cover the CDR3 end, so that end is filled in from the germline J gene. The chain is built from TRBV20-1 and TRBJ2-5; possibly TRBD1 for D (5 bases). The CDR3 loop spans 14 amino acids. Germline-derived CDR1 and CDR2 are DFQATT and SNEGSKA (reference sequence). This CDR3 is CSFPGQGSRETQYF. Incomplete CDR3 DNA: TGCAGCTTCCCCGGGCAGGGTTCTAGAGAGACC.

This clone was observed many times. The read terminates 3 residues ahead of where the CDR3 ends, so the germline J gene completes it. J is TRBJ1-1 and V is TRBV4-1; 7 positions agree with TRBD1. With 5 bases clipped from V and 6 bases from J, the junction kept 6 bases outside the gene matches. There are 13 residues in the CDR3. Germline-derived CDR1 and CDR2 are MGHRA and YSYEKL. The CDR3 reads CASSGRQGAEAFF. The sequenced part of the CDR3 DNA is TGCGCCAGCAGCGGACGACAGGGTGCTGAA.

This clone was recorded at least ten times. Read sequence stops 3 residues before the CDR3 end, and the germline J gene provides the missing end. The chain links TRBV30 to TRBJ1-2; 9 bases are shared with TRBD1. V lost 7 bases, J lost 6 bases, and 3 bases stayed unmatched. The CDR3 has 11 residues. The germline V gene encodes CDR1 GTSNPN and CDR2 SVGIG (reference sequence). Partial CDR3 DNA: TGTGCCTCTACAGGGGGCGATGGC. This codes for CASTGGDG. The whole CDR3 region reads CASTGGDGYTF.

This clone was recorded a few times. The CDR3 is CSAGTDSRPQHF. The covered CDR3 bases are TGCAGTGCTGGGACAGACAGTCGGCCC. This chain joins TRBV20-1 and TRBJ1-5; 7 nucleotides line up with TRBD1. Sequencing ends 3 residues short of the CDR3 end; the germline J gene provides the rest. J gave up 9 bases and V 5 bases, and 7 bases lay outside the gene matches. The germline CDR1 and CDR2 sequences are DFQATT and SNEGSKA (reference sequence). The CDR3 covers 12 residues.

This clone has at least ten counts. The CDR3 sequence is CASSLVSATSYEQYF. CDR3 DNA, as far as it was read: TGTGCCAGCAGCTTAGTGTCCGCTACGTCCTACGAG. The chain recombines TRBV7-8 with TRBJ2-7; no clear D gene. The observed sequence ends 3 residues before the CDR3 terminus, with the missing tail filled in from the germline J gene. The CDR3 has 15 residues. Germline assignment: CDR1 SGHVS and CDR2 FQNEAQ. Between the trimmed V and J ends, which lost 1 base and 1 base, there was a span of 11 bases.

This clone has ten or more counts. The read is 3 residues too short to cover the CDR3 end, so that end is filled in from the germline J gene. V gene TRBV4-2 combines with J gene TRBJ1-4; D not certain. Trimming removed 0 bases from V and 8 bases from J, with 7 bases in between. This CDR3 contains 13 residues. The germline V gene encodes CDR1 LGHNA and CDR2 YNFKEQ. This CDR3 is CASSQETREKLFF. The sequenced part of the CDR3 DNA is TGTGCCAGCAGCCAAGAGACAAGAGAAAAA.

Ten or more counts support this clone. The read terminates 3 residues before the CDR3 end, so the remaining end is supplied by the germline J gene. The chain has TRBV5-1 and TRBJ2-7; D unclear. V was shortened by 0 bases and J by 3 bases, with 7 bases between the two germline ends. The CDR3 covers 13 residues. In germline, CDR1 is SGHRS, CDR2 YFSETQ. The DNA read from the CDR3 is TGCGCCAGCAGCTTGGACTTATACTACGAG. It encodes CASSLDLYYE. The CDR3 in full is CASSLDLYYEQYF.

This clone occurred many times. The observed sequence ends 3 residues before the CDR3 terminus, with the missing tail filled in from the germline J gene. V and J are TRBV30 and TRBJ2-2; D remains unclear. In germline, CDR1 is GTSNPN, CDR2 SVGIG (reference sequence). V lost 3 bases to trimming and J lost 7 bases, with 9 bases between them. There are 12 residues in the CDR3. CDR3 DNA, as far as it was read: TGTGCCTGGAGCCTTACGGGCGGGGAG. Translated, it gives CAWSLTGGE. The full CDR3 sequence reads CAWSLTGGELFF.

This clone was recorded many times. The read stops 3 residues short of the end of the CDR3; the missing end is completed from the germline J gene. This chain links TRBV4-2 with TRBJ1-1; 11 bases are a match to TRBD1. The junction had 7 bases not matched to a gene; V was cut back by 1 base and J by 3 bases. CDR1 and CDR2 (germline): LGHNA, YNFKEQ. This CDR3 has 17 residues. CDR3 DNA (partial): TGTGCCAGCAGCCAAGGGCCGGGACAGGGGGAGTACACTGAA. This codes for CASSQGPGQGEYTE. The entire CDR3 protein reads CASSQGPGQGEYTEAFF.

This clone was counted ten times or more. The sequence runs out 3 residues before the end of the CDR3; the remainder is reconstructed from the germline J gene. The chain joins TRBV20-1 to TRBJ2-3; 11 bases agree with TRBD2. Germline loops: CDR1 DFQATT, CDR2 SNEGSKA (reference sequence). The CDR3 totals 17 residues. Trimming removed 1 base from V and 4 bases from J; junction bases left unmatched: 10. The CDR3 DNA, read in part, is TGCAGTGCTAGAGTGGTAGCGGGAGGGGTGATTGCAGATACG. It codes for CSARVVAGGVIADT. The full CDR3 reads CSARVVAGGVIADTQYF.

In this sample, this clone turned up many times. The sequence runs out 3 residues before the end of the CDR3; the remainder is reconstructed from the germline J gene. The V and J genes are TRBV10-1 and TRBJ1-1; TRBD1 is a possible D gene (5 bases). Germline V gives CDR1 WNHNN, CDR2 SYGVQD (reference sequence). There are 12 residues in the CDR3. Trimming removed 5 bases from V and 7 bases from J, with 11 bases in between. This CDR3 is CASSPGGGEAFF. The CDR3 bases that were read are TGCGCCAGCAGTCCGGGGGGTGGTGAA.